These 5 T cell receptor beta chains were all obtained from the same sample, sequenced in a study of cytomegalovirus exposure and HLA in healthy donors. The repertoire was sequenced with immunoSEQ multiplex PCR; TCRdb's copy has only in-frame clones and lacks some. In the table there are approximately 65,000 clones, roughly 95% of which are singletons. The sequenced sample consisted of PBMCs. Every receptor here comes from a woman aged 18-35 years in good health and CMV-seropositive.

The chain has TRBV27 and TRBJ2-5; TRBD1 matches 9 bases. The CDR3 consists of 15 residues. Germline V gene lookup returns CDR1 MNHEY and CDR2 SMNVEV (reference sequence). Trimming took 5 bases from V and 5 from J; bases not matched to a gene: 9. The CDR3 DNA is TGTGCCAGCAGTCCGGGACAGGGAATTGGGGAGACCCAGTACTTC. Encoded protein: CASSPGQGIGETQYF.

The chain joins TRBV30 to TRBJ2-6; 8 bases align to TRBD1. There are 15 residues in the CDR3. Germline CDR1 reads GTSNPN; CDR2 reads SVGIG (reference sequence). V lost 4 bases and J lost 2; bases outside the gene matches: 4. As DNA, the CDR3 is TGTGCCTGGAAACAGGGGGTCGCTGGGGCCAACGTCCTGACTTTC. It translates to CAWKQGVAGANVLTF. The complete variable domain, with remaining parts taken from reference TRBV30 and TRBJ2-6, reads SQTIHQWPATLVQPVGSPLSLECTVEGTSNPNLYWYRQAAGRGLQLLFYSVGIGQISSEVPQNLSASRPQDRQFILSSKKLLLSDSGFYLCAWKQGVAGANVLTFGAGSRLTVL.

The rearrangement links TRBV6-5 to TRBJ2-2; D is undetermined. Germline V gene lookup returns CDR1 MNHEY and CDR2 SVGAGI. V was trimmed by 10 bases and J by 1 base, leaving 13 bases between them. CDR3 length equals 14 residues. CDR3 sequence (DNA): TGTGCCACCAATCGGTTGCGGAACACCGGGGAGCTGTTTTTT. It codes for CATNRLRNTGELFF.

In nucleotides, the CDR3 is TGTGCCAGTAGTTTACTAGCGGGAGGCGACGAGCAGTACTTC. Its translation is CASSLLAGGDEQYF. The V and J genes are TRBV19 and TRBJ2-7; 12 nucleotides agree with TRBD2. Trimming at V came to 5 bases and at J to 5 bases, leaving 4 bases not matched to a gene. The V gene's germline CDR1 is LNHDA and CDR2 SQIVND (reference sequence). The CDR3 spans 14 residues.

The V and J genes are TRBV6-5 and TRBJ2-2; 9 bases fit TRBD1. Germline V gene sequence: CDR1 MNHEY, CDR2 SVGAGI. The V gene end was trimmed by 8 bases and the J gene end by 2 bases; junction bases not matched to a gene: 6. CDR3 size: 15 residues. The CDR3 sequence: CASRPDRGNTGELFF. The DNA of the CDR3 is TGTGCCAGCCGGCCGGACAGGGGAAACACCGGGGAGCTGTTTTTT.